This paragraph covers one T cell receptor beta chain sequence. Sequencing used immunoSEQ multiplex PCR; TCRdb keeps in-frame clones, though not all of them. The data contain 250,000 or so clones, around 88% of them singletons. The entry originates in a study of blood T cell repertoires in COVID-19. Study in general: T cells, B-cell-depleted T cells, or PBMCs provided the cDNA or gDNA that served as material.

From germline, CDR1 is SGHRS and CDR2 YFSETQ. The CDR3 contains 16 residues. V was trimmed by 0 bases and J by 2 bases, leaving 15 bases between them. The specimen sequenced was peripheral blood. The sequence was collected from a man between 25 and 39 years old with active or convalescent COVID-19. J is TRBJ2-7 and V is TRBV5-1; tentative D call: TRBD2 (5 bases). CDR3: CASSLVFGAVTYEQYF. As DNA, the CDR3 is TGCGCCAGCAGCTTGGTTTTCGGAGCGGTGACCTACGAGCAGTACTTC. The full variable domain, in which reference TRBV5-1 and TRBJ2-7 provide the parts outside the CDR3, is KAGVTQTPRYLIKTRGQQVTLSCSPISGHRSVSWYQQTPGQGLQFLFEYFSETQRNKGNFPGRFSGRQFSNSRSEMNVSTLELGDSALYLCASSLVFGAVTYEQYFGPGTRLTVT.